Shown below are 10 T cell receptor beta chains from a single sample sequenced in a study of OX40 agonist ivuxolimab in advanced cancers. Clones were read by immunoSEQ multiplex PCR, and TCRdb kept only the in-frame ones, dropping some. The sample shows 62,000 or so clones, less than 95% of them seen only once. The sample consisted of CD4+ or CD8+ T cells sorted from blood, taken in a trial of the OX40 agonist ivuxolimab. All receptors come from an adult with an advanced solid tumor such as melanoma, head and neck, liver or kidney cancer.

CDR3 in DNA: TGTGCCAGCAGCCGCGAATGGGGGCAGGATAATTCACCCCTCCACTTT. Translated: CASSREWGQDNSPLHF. The chain joins TRBV4-2 to TRBJ1-6; perhaps TRBD1 as D (6 bases). Germline CDR1 reads LGHNA; CDR2 reads YNFKEQ. Trimming removed 4 bases at V and 5 bases at J, with 15 bases between. This CDR3 spans 16 amino acids.

The V gene is TRBV30, the J gene TRBJ2-3; D perhaps matches TRBD2 (6 bases). Trimming took off 8 bases at V and 11 bases at J, with 20 bases between the two ends. The CDR3 totals 12 residues. Looked up from germline, CDR1 is GTSNPN and CDR2 is SVGIG (reference sequence). The CDR3 DNA is TGTGCCGAGGGACTTCCCCAGAGGGGGCAGTATTTT. This codes for CAEGLPQRGQYF.

The chain employs TRBV6-6 and TRBJ2-5, with 11 bases matching TRBD2. From germline, CDR1 is MNHNY and CDR2 SVGAGI (reference sequence). Trimming cost V 8 bases and J 4 bases; bases outside gene matches: 9. CDR3 length: 15 amino acids. This chain's CDR3 is CASRLLAGARETQYF. DNA for the CDR3: TGTGCCAGCCGATTACTAGCGGGAGCGCGAGAGACCCAGTACTTC.

This chain uses TRBV5-1 with TRBJ2-3, with D perhaps matching TRBD1 or TRBD2 (5 bases each). Germline V gene lookup returns CDR1 SGHRS and CDR2 YFSETQ. Between the trimmed V and J ends, which lost 1 base and 1 base, there was a span of 10 bases. CDR3 length: 15 residues. CDR3 DNA sequence: TGCGCCAGCAGCTTGTGGGGACCCGGCACAGATACGCAGTATTTT. Encoded protein: CASSLWGPGTDTQYF.

The V gene is TRBV10-1, the J gene TRBJ2-1; D is possibly TRBD1 (6 bases). The V gene's germline CDR1 is WNHNN and CDR2 SYGVQD (reference sequence). CDR3 length equals 14 residues. V lost 5 bases and J 8 bases, leaving 16 bases between the germline ends. Here the CDR3 reads CASSKDSLHDEQFF. CDR3 coding DNA: TGCGCCAGCAGTAAGGACAGTCTGCATGATGAGCAGTTCTTC.

This clone was picked up one time. J is TRBJ1-5 and V is TRBV6-6, with D tentatively TRBD1 (6 bases). Germline loops: CDR1 MNHNY, CDR2 SVGAGI (reference sequence). The CDR3 covers 13 residues. Between the trimmed V and J ends, which lost 2 bases and 5 bases, there was a span of 7 bases. CDR3 nucleotide sequence: TGTGCCAGCAGTTACGCAGGGGATCAGCCCCAGCATTTT. Amino acids: CASSYAGDQPQHF.

This chain uses TRBV5-6 with TRBJ2-1; 9 bases are a match to TRBD1. Germline CDR1 is SGHDT and CDR2 is YYEEEE. V gave up 3 bases and J gave up 3 bases; unmatched junction bases: 4. The CDR3 loop spans 15 amino acids. This CDR3 is CASSSTGGNYNEQFF. In DNA, the CDR3 is TGTGCCAGCAGCTCGACAGGGGGAAACTACAATGAGCAGTTCTTC.

This chain connects TRBV19 to TRBJ1-5; 9 bases match TRBD1. Losses at the gene ends were 8 bases for V and 2 bases for J; bases not matched to a gene: 4. There are 14 residues in the CDR3. The germline V gene has CDR1 LNHDA and CDR2 SQIVND (reference sequence). The CDR3 protein is CASGRTGGNQPQHF. CDR3 bases: TGTGCCAGTGGGAGGACAGGGGGCAATCAGCCCCAGCATTTT.

The CDR3 here is CASGSRQGTSARHGYTF. The CDR3 region has the DNA TGTGCTAGTGGTTCTCGACAGGGGACGTCAGCTCGACATGGCTACACCTTC. The gene calls are TRBV12-5 and TRBJ1-2; 8 bases map to TRBD1. The CDR3 is 17 amino acids. The germline CDR1 and CDR2 sequences are LGHNT and FRNRAP. V shed 4 bases, J shed 6 bases, and the junction held 16 bases outside the gene matches.

This sequence joins TRBV18 and TRBJ1-4; no clear D gene. Germline values: CDR1 KGHSH, CDR2 LQKENI. V dropped 2 bases and J dropped 0 bases, with 4 bases sitting between them. The CDR3 runs to 14 residues. The CDR3 nucleotides are TGTGCCAGCTCACCAACTACAACTAATGAAAAACTGTTTTTT. The encoded protein is CASSPTTTNEKLFF.